The 21 T cell receptor beta chains reported below all come from one sample, sequenced in a study of T cells after yellow fever vaccination. One entry per CDR3 protein results from TCRdb running MiXCR on the 5' RACE reads. Here the sample spans roughly 180,000 distinct CDR3 sequences, roughly 6.2% being singletons. This material consisted of CD4+ T cells sorted from PBMCs, taken on the day of the first yellow fever vaccination. These receptors all stem from a man between 18 and 35 years old who received the YFV17D yellow fever vaccine.

This clonotype was found many times. The gene calls are TRBV20-1 and TRBJ2-3, with TRBD2 matching over 10 bases. The CDR3 length is 15 residues. The ends lost 3 bases at V and 6 bases at J; junction bases unmatched: 9. Germline CDR1 and CDR2: DFQATT and SNEGSKA (reference sequence). CDR3 in amino acids: CSASAAGGHLDTQYF. The CDR3 DNA sequence: TGCAGTGCTAGTGCAGCGGGGGGGCACCTGGATACGCAGTATTTT.

This clonotype has ten or more counts. V usage is TRBV18 and J usage is TRBJ2-2, with 9 bases fitting TRBD1. This CDR3 has 16 amino acids. V trimming: 5 bases; J trimming: 0 bases; junction bases outside the gene matches: 4. Looked up from germline, CDR1 is KGHSH and CDR2 is LQKENI. The CDR3 DNA reads TGTGCCAGCTCATCCACAGGGGGCTCGAACACCGGGGAGCTGTTTTTT. Residues: CASSSTGGSNTGELFF.

This clonotype was seen at least ten times. J is TRBJ2-3 and V is TRBV7-2; 10 nucleotides line up with TRBD1. CDR3 size: 15 residues. Losses at the gene ends were 2 bases for V and 6 bases for J; bases not matched to a gene: 5. CDR1 SGHTA and CDR2 FQGNSA come from the germline V gene. In DNA, the CDR3 is TGTGCCAGCAGCTTACACGGGACAGGGGTGGATACGCAGTATTTT. Translated, it gives CASSLHGTGVDTQYF.

This clonotype was detected a few times. The rearrangement links TRBV4-2 to TRBJ1-5; D not resolved. Germline V gives CDR1 LGHNA, CDR2 YNFKEQ. V gave up 0 bases and J gave up 5 bases, with 5 bases separating them. The CDR3 runs to 13 residues. CDR3 nucleotide sequence: TGTGCCAGCAGCCAAGATCCGGATCAGCCCCAGCATTTT. This gives the protein CASSQDPDQPQHF.

This clonotype was counted ten times or more. This rearrangement joins TRBV6-5 to TRBJ1-5; 8 nucleotides line up with TRBD1. The CDR3 sequence is 15 residues long. Germline-derived CDR1 and CDR2 are MNHEY and SVGAGI. V lost 2 bases, J lost 7 bases, and 7 bases stayed unmatched. In nucleotides, the CDR3 is TGTGCCAGCAGTTACAGGGGGACAGGTGGGCAGCCCCAGCATTTT. Amino acid sequence: CASSYRGTGGQPQHF.

This clonotype was detected ten times or more. This chain uses TRBV2 with TRBJ1-2; 8 bases agree with TRBD1. CDR3 length: 13 residues. With 9 bases clipped from V and 3 bases from J, the junction kept 6 bases outside the gene matches. Germline CDR1 reads SNHLY; CDR2 reads FYNNEI. CDR3 in DNA: TGTGCCAGACGAGGACAGGGTCACTATGGCTACACCTTC. Protein sequence: CARRGQGHYGYTF.

The chain joins TRBV12-3 or TRBV12-4 to TRBJ1-6; unclear D gene. The CDR3 contains 15 residues. V shed 8 bases and J shed 9 bases, with 20 bases lying between them. The DNA of the CDR3 is TGTGCCAGCGCGAGAGGGCAAGGCAGCACTTCACCCCTCCACTTT. This sequence encodes CASARGQGSTSPLHF.

This clonotype showed up just a few times. The chain is built from TRBV3-1 and TRBJ1-5; D possibly corresponds to TRBD1 (6 bases). CDR1 and CDR2 from the germline V gene are LGHDT and YNNKEL (reference sequence). Trimming removed 1 base from V and 6 bases from J, with 13 bases in between. This CDR3 spans 15 amino acids. CDR3 DNA: TGTGCCAGCAGCCAAGGCTCGACAGGAGCTCAGCCCCAGCATTTT. This gives the protein CASSQGSTGAQPQHF.

This clonotype was seen only a few times. Its ends do not fully match the called genes, so a read error is possible. The chain employs TRBV5-1 and TRBJ2-2, with D maybe TRBD2 (5 bases). The germline gives CDR1 SGHRS, CDR2 YFSETQ. CDR3 length equals 14 residues. CDR3 sequence (DNA): TGCGCCAGCAGATTGGAGGCATCCACCGGGGAGCTGTTTTTT. Translating gives CASRLEASTGELFF.

The chain employs TRBV20-1 and TRBJ1-4, with no clear D. CDR1 is DFQATT and CDR2 is SNEGSKA in the germline V gene (reference sequence). The CDR3 loop spans 14 amino acids. V was cut by 5 bases and J by 8 bases, with 18 bases left in between. CDR3 nucleotide sequence: TGCAGTGCTTACCCACGGACGTTGAGGGAAAAACTGTTTTTT. Translation: CSAYPRTLREKLFF.

This clonotype was counted at least ten times. The chain recombines TRBV10-1 with TRBJ2-7; 9 bases line up with TRBD1. CDR1 and CDR2 (germline): WNHNN, SYGVQD (reference sequence). The CDR3 spans 13 residues. J was trimmed by 6 bases and V by 10 bases; bases with no gene match: 10. DNA for the CDR3: TGCGCCAACCGGGACAGGGATGCTACCGAGCAGTACGTC. Its translation: CANRDRDATEQYV.

The chain has TRBV6-5 and TRBJ2-1, with 7 bases fitting TRBD2. Trimming at V came to 4 bases and at J to 6 bases, leaving 6 bases not matched to a gene. CDR1 is MNHEY and CDR2 is SVGAGI in the germline V gene. This CDR3 has 14 amino acids. The CDR3, as DNA: TGTGCCAGCAGTTCCGGACTAGTTATCAATGAGCAGTTCTTC. Translation: CASSSGLVINEQFF.

At least ten counts were recorded for this clonotype. This CDR3 is CASSDDPGDTQYF. In nucleotides, the CDR3 is TGTGCCAGCAGTGACGACCCGGGAGATACGCAGTATTTT. The V and J genes are TRBV2 and TRBJ2-3; D is unclear. The V gene's germline CDR1 is SNHLY and CDR2 FYNNEI. Trimming pared 3 bases from V and 5 bases from J, leaving 9 bases between. The CDR3 length is 13 residues.

This clonotype was detected ten times or more. The chain employs TRBV18 and TRBJ2-7; D is uncertain. The CDR3 sequence is 13 residues long. Trimming pared 1 base from V and 2 bases from J, leaving 6 bases between. Germline loops: CDR1 KGHSH, CDR2 LQKENI. CDR3 sequence reads: CASSPRNTYEQYF. The CDR3 DNA reads TGTGCCAGCTCACCACGAAATACCTACGAGCAGTACTTC. The whole variable domain, remainder taken from reference TRBV18 and TRBJ2-7, is NAGVMQNPRHLVRRRGQEARLRCSPMKGHSHVYWYRQLPEEGLKFMVYLQKENIIDESGMPKERFSAEFPKEGPSILRIQQVVRGDSAAYFCASSPRNTYEQYFGPGTRLTVT.

This clonotype was seen at least ten times. The chain's CDR3 is CASSQTRGATDTQYF. CDR3 sequence (DNA): TGTGCCAGCAGCCAGACTAGAGGGGCGACAGATACGCAGTATTTT. The chain links TRBV7-2 to TRBJ2-3, with a possible D match to TRBD2 (6 bases). This CDR3 spans 15 amino acids. The ends were cut back, 5 bases at V and 3 bases at J, with 15 bases in the middle. Germline lookup yields CDR1 SGHTA and CDR2 FQGNSA. The whole variable domain, remainder taken from reference TRBV7-2 and TRBJ2-3, is GAGVSQSPSNKVTEKGKDVELRCDPISGHTALYWYRQSLGQGLEFLIYFQGNSAPDKSGLPSDRFSAERTGGSVSTLTIQRTQQEDSAVYLCASSQTRGATDTQYFGPGTRLTVL.

The table lists this clonotype with a few counts. The CDR3 nucleotides are TGCAGTGCTAGATCGGGGGGGCCCAAGACTGAAGCTTTCTTT. As protein: CSARSGGPKTEAFF. This chain connects TRBV20-1 to TRBJ1-1; tentative D call: TRBD1 (6 bases). Looked up from germline, CDR1 is DFQATT and CDR2 is SNEGSKA (reference sequence). V lost 2 bases and J lost 5, with 15 bases in between. The CDR3 loop spans 14 amino acids.

In its sample, this clonotype was seen many times. The chain is built from TRBV6-2 or TRBV6-3 and TRBJ1-5, with D perhaps TRBD1 (5 bases). The germline CDR1 and CDR2 sequences are MNHEY and SVGEGT. The germline V and J ends were trimmed by 6 bases and 4 bases, with 13 bases remaining between them. The CDR3 totals 14 residues. CDR3 loop: CASSYGGWNQPQHF. The CDR3 DNA sequence: TGTGCCAGCAGCTACGGGGGATGGAATCAGCCCCAGCATTTT.

This clonotype was picked up a small number of times. The J gene is TRBJ2-3, the V gene TRBV23-1; 14 bases fit TRBD2. TRBV23-1 is placed among ORFs of uncertain function. V lost 11 bases to trimming and J lost 2 bases; unmatched junction nucleotides: 3. This CDR3 is built from 14 residues. The CDR3 nucleotides read TGCGCCTGGGGACTAGCGGGAGCCACAGATACGCAGTATTTT. Translating it yields CAWGLAGATDTQYF.

The table lists this clonotype with many counts. The chain carries TRBV6-5 and TRBJ2-6, with D possibly being TRBD2 (6 bases). Germline CDR1 and CDR2: MNHEY and SVGAGI. V was trimmed by 2 bases and J by 0 bases, leaving 11 bases between them. CDR3 length: 17 residues. The CDR3 bases are TGTGCCAGCAGTTACGGCGGGGCCTTCTCTGGGGCCAACGTCCTGACTTTC. Translating gives CASSYGGAFSGANVLTF.

This clonotype was found a few times. This chain connects TRBV4-2 to TRBJ2-3, with D tentatively TRBD1 or TRBD2 (5 bases each). The V and J ends lost 4 bases and 3 bases respectively, with 20 bases between them. In germline, CDR1 is LGHNA, CDR2 YNFKEQ. The CDR3 is 17 residues long. In DNA, the CDR3 is TGTGCCAGCAGCCCAACGGGGCAGGGAGTTTCGACAGATACGCAGTATTTT. Translated, it gives CASSPTGQGVSTDTQYF.

V is TRBV12-3 or TRBV12-4 and J is TRBJ2-1; D might be TRBD1 (5 bases). The CDR3 runs 12 residues. V dropped 8 bases and J dropped 8 bases, with 13 bases sitting between them. CDR3 amino acids: CASAPGRDEQFF. CDR3 coding DNA: TGTGCCAGCGCCCCAGGGCGCGATGAGCAGTTCTTC.